The 15 T cell receptor beta chains listed next were all sequenced from one sample in a study of T cell responses to AZD1222 COVID-19 vaccine. TCRdb's copy holds only in-frame clones and misses some; the assay was immunoSEQ multiplex PCR. The data contain 130,000 or so clones, roughly 91% of them seen just once; the ten biggest clones take up around 30%. Sequenced here: peripheral blood, sampled on day 0 of AZD1222 vaccination. All receptors derive from an adult in good health.

The chain is built from TRBV9 and TRBJ2-5; TRBD1 is a possible D gene (5 bases). The germline V gene encodes CDR1 SGDLS and CDR2 YYNGEE. The CDR3 length is 16 residues. Trimming took 2 bases from V and 2 from J, leaving 16 bases between them. CDR3 DNA: TGTGCCAGCAGCGTGACTCAGGGCATGGGGCAAGAGACCCAGTACTTC. Protein product: CASSVTQGMGQETQYF.

This sequence joins TRBV5-6 and TRBJ1-6; 7 bases fit TRBD1. The CDR3 loop spans 16 amino acids. Germline V gene sequence: CDR1 SGHDT, CDR2 YYEEEE. With V trimmed by 6 bases and J by 5 bases, 11 bases remained unmatched. The chain's CDR3 is CASTRGGGLNNSPLHF. The CDR3, as DNA: TGTGCCAGCACCCGGGGAGGGGGCTTGAATAATTCACCCCTCCACTTT.

The chain combines TRBV2 with TRBJ2-1, with TRBD2 matching 8 bases. Losses at the gene ends were 8 bases for V and 3 bases for J; bases not matched to a gene: 15. The CDR3 runs to 17 residues. In germline, CDR1 is SNHLY, CDR2 FYNNEI. The CDR3 sequence is CASYAPLSSGDYNEQFF. The CDR3 DNA reads TGTGCCAGCTATGCCCCCTTGAGTAGCGGGGACTACAATGAGCAGTTCTTC.

The V and J genes are TRBV7-2 and TRBJ1-1; no firm D call. The CDR3 spans 14 residues. Germline lookup yields CDR1 SGHTA and CDR2 FQGNSA. Trimming took 4 bases from V and 6 from J, leaving 15 bases between them. CDR3 region: CASSSTSGVAEAFF. In DNA, the CDR3 is TGTGCCAGCAGCTCGACGTCCGGAGTCGCTGAAGCTTTCTTT.

This sequence joins TRBV3-1 (or the pseudogene TRBV3-2) and TRBJ1-3; D might be TRBD1 (5 bases). CDR3 length: 13 amino acids. V was pared by 8 bases and J by 3 bases, with 11 bases between. Germline V gene data show CDR1 as LGHDT and CDR2 as YNNKEL (reference sequence). The CDR3 loop reads CASSLGLGNTIYF. CDR3 in DNA: TGTGCCAGCTCCCTGGGGCTTGGAAACACCATATATTTT.

This rearrangement joins TRBV19 to TRBJ1-2; no clear D gene. CDR3 length: 15 amino acids. Trimming took off 7 bases at V and 3 bases at J, with 18 bases between the two ends. CDR1 LNHDA and CDR2 SQIVND come from the germline V gene (reference sequence). The CDR3 spells CASIRNPLLDYGYTF. DNA of the CDR3: TGTGCCAGTATCCGGAATCCCCTTTTGGACTATGGCTACACCTTC.

This chain connects TRBV5-1 to TRBJ2-3; 7 nucleotides agree with TRBD1. Germline-derived CDR1 and CDR2 are SGHRS and YFSETQ. The V gene end was trimmed by 0 bases and the J gene end by 3 bases; junction bases not matched to a gene: 7. This CDR3 region has 16 residues. CDR3 in DNA: TGCGCCAGCAGCTTGGGTTCGGTGACAGGGACAGATACGCAGTATTTT. Protein sequence: CASSLGSVTGTDTQYF. Full variable domain (outside the CDR3, taken from reference TRBV5-1 and TRBJ2-3): KAGVTQTPRYLIKTRGQQVTLSCSPISGHRSVSWYQQTPGQGLQFLFEYFSETQRNKGNFPGRFSGRQFSNSRSEMNVSTLELGDSALYLCASSLGSVTGTDTQYFGPGTRLTVL.

CDR3 sequence reads: CASSELDSFREKLFF. The CDR3 DNA reads TGTGCCAGCAGTGAGCTGGACAGCTTTCGAGAAAAACTGTTTTTT. The V gene is TRBV6-1, the J gene TRBJ1-4; D perhaps matches TRBD1 (6 bases). Germline V CDR1 and CDR2: MNHNS, SASEGT. There are 15 residues in the CDR3. Trimming removed 3 bases at V and 8 bases at J, with 16 bases between.

This clone came up once. This chain connects TRBV27 to TRBJ2-1; TRBD1 aligns across 7 bases. The CDR3 is 13 residues long. Losses at the gene ends were 7 bases for V and 3 bases for J; bases not matched to a gene: 3. Germline CDR1 is MNHEY and CDR2 is SMNVEV (reference sequence). The CDR3 here is CASKGANYNEQFF. In DNA form, the CDR3 reads TGTGCCAGCAAGGGGGCGAACTACAATGAGCAGTTCTTC.

The J gene is TRBJ2-2, the V gene TRBV18; D gene ambiguous. Germline V gene data show CDR1 as KGHSH and CDR2 as LQKENI. There are 13 residues in the CDR3. Trimming removed 2 bases from V and 5 bases from J, with 6 bases in between. The CDR3 sequence is CASSPSETGELFF. The CDR3 DNA reads as TGTGCCAGCTCACCATCAGAGACCGGGGAGCTGTTTTTT.

CDR3 region: CASSGQGHQPQHF. The CDR3 region has the DNA TGTGCCAGCAGTGGACAGGGACATCAGCCCCAGCATTTT. The rearrangement links TRBV28 to TRBJ1-5, with 8 bases that match TRBD1. Unmatched junction bases numbered 2, after V lost 5 bases and J lost 5 bases. The CDR3 is 13 amino acids. CDR1 and CDR2 (germline): MDHEN, SYDVKM.

The chain links TRBV5-1 to TRBJ2-7; 7 nucleotides line up with TRBD1. The germline V gene has CDR1 SGHRS and CDR2 YFSETQ. V was pared by 0 bases and J by 2 bases, with 2 bases of the junction left unmatched. This CDR3 spans 14 amino acids. This chain's CDR3 is CASSLVGQPYEQYF. In nucleotides, the CDR3 is TGCGCCAGCAGCTTGGTGGGACAGCCCTACGAGCAGTACTTC.

This clone was picked up one time. The genes are TRBV5-4 and TRBJ1-2; tentative D call: TRBD1 (5 bases). There are 13 residues in the CDR3. The ends were cut back, 0 bases at V and 6 bases at J, with 9 bases in the middle. Germline V gene data show CDR1 as SGHNT and CDR2 as YYREEE (reference sequence). CDR3 DNA: TGTGCCAGCAGCTTGGCTGGGACCGATGGCTACACCTTC. As protein: CASSLAGTDGYTF.

This clone was detected only a few times. The chain carries TRBV4-1 and TRBJ1-1; D is ambiguous. Trimming took 0 bases from V and 8 from J, leaving 16 bases between them. Germline assignment: CDR1 MGHRA and CDR2 YSYEKL. The length of the CDR3 is 15 residues. CDR3 amino acids: CASSQDNYPYLEAFF. CDR3 bases: TGCGCCAGCAGCCAAGATAACTACCCCTACTTAGAAGCTTTCTTT.

V usage is TRBV19 and J usage is TRBJ1-5; TRBD1 might be the D (6 bases). V lost 4 bases and J lost 0, with 13 bases in between. Germline values: CDR1 LNHDA, CDR2 SQIVND (reference sequence). The CDR3 contains 16 residues. The CDR3 DNA follows: TGTGCCAGTAGTAGACACAGGGAGTATAGCAATCAGCCCCAGCATTTT. Residues: CASSRHREYSNQPQHF.